Below are 24 T cell receptor gamma chains sequenced from a single sample in a study of gamma delta lymphoproliferative disorders and STAT genes. PBMCs from patients and controls supplied the genomic DNA for sequencing. TCRdb fed the multiplex PCR reads to CATT. The sample yields thousands of gamma-chain clones, roughly 10% seen once. Sequencing was carried out using blood. The source of these receptors is a human donor in good health.

In this sample, this clone is medium-sized. The chain carries TRGV4 and TRGJ1 or TRGJ2. TCRdb supplies no J gene; here it was assigned by aligning the nucleotide sequence to germline. Germline-derived CDR1 and CDR2 are EGSTGY and YDSYTSSV. This CDR3 has 16 amino acids. V was pared by 3 bases and J by 3 bases, with 14 bases of the junction left unmatched. The CDR3 here is CATWDNRAITYYKKLF. The CDR3 nucleotides are TGTGCCACCTGGGATAATCGCGCAATTACTTATTATAAGAAACTCTTT.

This clone is judged large. This sample also contains other DNA sequences that code for the same CDR3. DNA of the CDR3: TGTGCCACCTGGGACGGTCTCAGGAAACTCTTT. Its protein product is CATWDGLRKLF. The J gene is TRGJ1 or TRGJ2, the V gene TRGV2. The J gene comes from matching the DNA to germline here; TCRdb lacks it. This CDR3 comprises 11 residues. Germline V gene sequence: CDR1 EGSNGY, CDR2 YDSYNSKV. V trimming: 1 base; J trimming: 12 bases; junction bases outside the gene matches: 6.

By share of the sample, this clone is medium-sized. Other DNA sequences in the sample encode the same CDR3. CDR3 amino acids: CAAWVKKLF. DNA for the CDR3: TGTGCTGCGTGGGTTAAGAAACTCTTT. V gene TRGV10 combines with J gene TRGJ1 or TRGJ2. The J gene comes from matching the DNA to germline here; TCRdb lacks it. TRGV10 is designated an ORF whose function remains uncertain. The CDR3 is 9 residues long. V was pared by 8 bases and J by 9 bases, with 2 bases of the junction left unmatched.

This clone was observed a handful of times. TCRdb's protein for this DNA is that of a much larger clone and differs from the translation at residue 3, likely a read error; the protein shown is the DNA translation. The chain joins TRGV4 to TRGJ1 or TRGJ2. TCRdb is silent on the J gene; assignment here came from matching the DNA to germline. This CDR3 contains 11 residues. Per the germline V gene, CDR1 is EGSTGY and CDR2 is YDSYTSSV. The CDR3, as DNA: TGTGCCCCCTGGGATGGGCACGGGAAACTCTTT. Its translation is CAPWDGHGKLF.

This clone appeared a few times. The V gene is TRGV11, the J gene TRGJ1 or TRGJ2. TRGV11 is sorted into the ORF group, with uncertain function. V lost 6 bases to trimming and J lost 6 bases; unmatched junction nucleotides: 2. The CDR3 runs to 11 residues. Written as DNA, the CDR3 is TGTGCCTGCTGGATTTCTTATAAGAAACTCTTT. It encodes CACWISYKKLF.

Within the sample, this clone is medium-sized (0.01 to 0.1%). V and J are TRGV3 and TRGJ1 or TRGJ2. TCRdb records no J gene; here it was assigned by comparing the DNA to germline. The CDR3 covers 15 residues. The junction had 7 bases not matched to a gene; V was cut back by 2 bases and J by 0 bases. Germline V gene sequence: CDR1 VTNTFY, CDR2 YDVSTARD (reference sequence). Here the CDR3 DNA reads TGTGCCACCTGGGACACACGCACGAATTATTATAAGAAACTCTTT. Translation: CATWDTRTNYYKKLF.

By share of the sample, this clone is medium-sized. The limits of the CDR3 on the DNA are not certain, so only TCRdb's listed CDR3 is given. J gene calling gave no result, while the V gene is TRGV9. The CDR3 adds up to 20 amino acids, both ends counted. Germline assignment: CDR1 GITISATS and CDR2 ISYDGTV (reference sequence). The CDR3: CALWEANIIIRNSLAVEQHF.

About this clone: This specimen includes other DNA sequences encoding the same CDR3. The rearrangement uses TRGV9 and TRGJ1 or TRGJ2. The J gene is absent in TCRdb and was assigned here via DNA matching to germline. The CDR3 consists of 14 residues. After removal of 0 bases from V and 1 base from J, the junction contained 3 bases not matched to a gene. Germline CDR1 GITISATS, CDR2 ISYDGTV (reference sequence). The CDR3 loop reads CALWEVPNYYKKLF. CDR3 nucleotides: TGTGCCTTGTGGGAGGTGCCCAATTATTATAAGAAACTCTTT.

By share of the sample, this clone is medium-sized. The chain carries TRGV11 and TRGJ1 or TRGJ2. TCRdb carries no J gene annotation; the J gene was assigned here by matching the DNA with germline. TRGV11 counts as an open reading frame of uncertain function. Losses at the gene ends were 0 bases for V and 7 bases for J; bases not matched to a gene: 6. The CDR3 contains 14 residues. Here the CDR3 reads CACWIRHNGYKKLF. CDR3 bases: TGTGCCTGCTGGATTAGGCACAACGGCTATAAGAAACTCTTT.

V is TRGV2 and J is TRGJP2. As TCRdb names no J gene, one was assigned here on the basis of a DNA match to germline. The V segment lost 1 base and the J segment 3 bases; nucleotides outside the gene matches: 8. The CDR3 covers 16 residues. Germline V gives CDR1 EGSNGY, CDR2 YDSYNSKV. In nucleotides, the CDR3 is TGTGCCACCTGGGACGGTTATTGGGGTAGTGATTGGATCAAGACGTTT. This sequence encodes CATWDGYWGSDWIKTF.

In its sample, this clone ranks as medium-sized. The V call is TRGV8, the J call TRGJ1 or TRGJ2. As TCRdb names no J gene, one was assigned here on the basis of a DNA match to germline. This CDR3 has 11 residues. Germline V gene sequence: CDR1 VENAVY, CDR2 YDSYNSRV. V was pared by 6 bases and J by 8 bases, with 7 bases of the junction left unmatched. The CDR3 spells CATWPANKKLF. CDR3 DNA: TGTGCCACCTGGCCGGCCAATAAGAAACTCTTT.

The rearrangement joins TRGV11 to TRGJ1 or TRGJ2. TCRdb is silent on the J gene; assignment here came from matching the DNA to germline. TRGV11 is filed as an ORF, its function uncertain. This CDR3 contains 14 residues. The V gene end was trimmed by 3 bases and the J gene end by 7 bases; junction bases not matched to a gene: 9. The CDR3 here is CACWIRASGYKKLF. The CDR3 bases are TGTGCCTGCTGGATTAGGGCCTCCGGATATAAGAAACTCTTT.

This clone qualifies as medium-sized. The rearrangement uses TRGV2 and TRGJ1 or TRGJ2. In the absence of a J gene in TCRdb, the DNA was matched to germline to assign it here. J lost 0 bases, V lost 0 bases, and 2 bases had no gene match. This CDR3 is 14 amino acids long. The V gene's germline CDR1 is EGSNGY and CDR2 YDSYNSKV. This chain's CDR3 is CATWDGLNYYKKLF. CDR3 nucleotides: TGTGCCACCTGGGACGGGTTGAATTATTATAAGAAACTCTTT.

By share, this clone ranks as medium-sized. The gene calls are TRGV8 and TRGJP2. The J gene, absent from TCRdb, was called here by matching the DNA to germline. The CDR3 has 14 residues. After removal of 6 bases from V and 1 base from J, the junction contained 5 bases not matched to a gene. Looked up from germline, CDR1 is VENAVY and CDR2 is YDSYNSRV. The CDR3 loop reads CATWHPSSDWIKTF. CDR3 in DNA: TGTGCCACCTGGCATCCTAGTAGTGATTGGATCAAGACGTTT.

By sample fraction, this clone is large. The chain employs TRGV4 and TRGJ1 or TRGJ2. In the absence of a J gene in TCRdb, the DNA was matched to germline to assign it here. Trimming removed 3 bases from V and 10 bases from J; junction bases left unmatched: 15. Germline CDR1 EGSTGY, CDR2 YDSYTSSV. This CDR3 has 14 residues. CDR3 amino acids: CATWDFGVIGKKLF. In nucleotides, the CDR3 is TGTGCCACCTGGGATTTTGGGGTGATAGGGAAGAAACTCTTT.

This clone is medium-sized. The chain joins TRGV9 to TRGJ1 or TRGJ2. Germline matching of the DNA provided the J gene here, since TCRdb leaves it blank. V shed 2 bases, J shed 2 bases, and the junction held 9 bases outside the gene matches. This CDR3 has 15 residues. Germline V gene sequence: CDR1 GITISATS, CDR2 ISYDGTV (reference sequence). The CDR3 loop reads CALWEAQGYYYKKLF. In nucleotides, the CDR3 is TGTGCCTTGTGGGAGGCGCAAGGGTATTATTATAAGAAACTCTTT.

By proportion, this clone is medium-sized. The gene calls are TRGV5 and TRGJ1 or TRGJ2. Here the J gene came from matching the DNA to germline, since TCRdb omits it. The V gene end was trimmed by 9 bases and the J gene end by 0 bases; junction bases not matched to a gene: 11. Germline V gene data show CDR1 as VINAFY and CDR2 as YDVSNSKD. The CDR3 is 14 amino acids. As DNA, the CDR3 is TGTGCCACCCCCTGGCCCCTGAATTATTATAAGAAACTCTTT. Translation: CATPWPLNYYKKLF.

On this clone: TCRdb attributes to this sequence the protein of a much larger clone, which differs from the DNA translation at residue 4; a read error is likely, and the protein displayed is translated from the DNA. V usage is TRGV2 and J usage is TRGJ1 or TRGJ2. TCRdb supplies no J gene; here it was assigned by aligning the nucleotide sequence to germline. This CDR3 has 12 amino acids. Looked up from germline, CDR1 is EGSNGY and CDR2 is YDSYNSKV. The J segment lost 10 bases and the V segment lost 9 bases, leaving 15 bases of the junction unmatched. In DNA form, the CDR3 reads TGTGCCACCCGGCTCGGGCGGGGGAAGAAACTCTTT. Its translation: CATRLGRGKKLF.

Sample share makes this clone medium-sized. This chain joins TRGV10 and TRGJP1. The J gene was missing in TCRdb and was found by matching the end of the DNA to germline. TRGV10 is treated as an ORF (open reading frame) with a function not yet certain. V was pared by 8 bases and J by 0 bases, with 7 bases of the junction left unmatched. This CDR3 comprises 15 residues. For the CDR3, the DNA is TGTGCTGCGTGGGGCGAGCATACCACTGGTTGGTTCAAGATATTT. This encodes CAAWGEHTTGWFKIF.

Relative to its sample, this clone is medium-sized. The gene calls are TRGV8 and TRGJ1 or TRGJ2. The J gene comes from matching the DNA to germline here; TCRdb lacks it. The V and J ends lost 5 bases and 0 bases, in that order; junction bases with no gene match: 4. Germline lookup yields CDR1 VENAVY and CDR2 YDSYNSRV. There are 13 residues in the CDR3. The CDR3 region is CATWVPNYYKKLF. In DNA form, the CDR3 reads TGTGCCACCTGGGTTCCGAATTATTATAAGAAACTCTTT.

By its share, this clone is medium-sized (0.01 to 0.1%). Other DNA sequences in this specimen translate into the identical CDR3. This chain uses TRGV2 with TRGJ1 or TRGJ2. Because TCRdb records no J gene, it was assigned here through a match of the DNA to germline. The CDR3 spans 14 residues. Looked up from germline, CDR1 is EGSNGY and CDR2 is YDSYNSKV. The V and J ends lost 0 bases and 3 bases, in that order; junction bases with no gene match: 5. DNA of the CDR3: TGTGCCACCTGGGACGGGCGCTTTTATTATAAGAAACTCTTT. Encoded protein: CATWDGRFYYKKLF.

In this sample, this clone is medium-sized. The V call is TRGV10, the J call TRGJP1. TCRdb offers no J gene call, so here the DNA was matched to germline to obtain one. TRGV10 is labeled an ORF, and its function is uncertain. V was pared by 8 bases and J by 5 bases, with 6 bases of the junction left unmatched. This CDR3 has 13 amino acids. The CDR3 loop reads CAAWGVTGWFKIF. In nucleotides, the CDR3 is TGTGCTGCGTGGGGCGTAACTGGTTGGTTCAAGATATTT.

In this sample, this clone turned up once. The chain couples TRGV10 to TRGJ1 or TRGJ2. The J gene, missing from TCRdb, was assigned here through DNA to germline matching. TRGV10 carries the ORF label, with uncertain function. The CDR3 is 10 residues long. V was pared by 8 bases and J by 9 bases, with 5 bases of the junction left unmatched. In DNA form, the CDR3 reads TGTGCTGCGTGGATAGCTAAGAAACTCTTT. It translates to CAAWIAKKLF.

This clone counts as medium-sized. This chain connects TRGV8 to TRGJP2. Because TCRdb records no J gene, it was assigned here through a match of the DNA to germline. The CDR3 is 13 residues long. Germline V lookup: CDR1 VENAVY, CDR2 YDSYNSRV. V gave up 9 bases and J gave up 3 bases; unmatched junction bases: 7. For the CDR3, the DNA is TGTGCCACCCGCGGGTGTAGTGATTGGATCAAGACGTTT. As protein: CATRGCSDWIKTF.